The rows below give T cell receptor beta chains drawn from one sample of a study of blood T cell repertoires in COVID-19. The method was immunoSEQ multiplex PCR; TCRdb's version includes in-frame clones alone and lacks a portion of them. The sample includes 120,000 to 150,000 clones, 80% to 90% seen only once; the top ten take roughly a tenth. The sequenced material came from peripheral blood. Receptor source: a man aged 60 to 69 with active or convalescent COVID-19. CDR3s include the opening cysteine and the closing phenylalanine or tryptophan. The order of the fields is V gene, CDR3 protein.

TRBV6-6,CASGAGVYEQYF
TRBV27,CASSLRGLDEQFF
TRBV28,CASSLYRTSGNTIYF
TRBV6-6,CASSNDRGFYEQYF
TRBV19,CASSIDSGSRTGELFF
TRBV19,CASSRLSGTGTYEQYF
TRBV24-1,CATRSGEVGTGELFF
TRBV5-4,CASSGGQSLYEQYF
TRBV11-2,CASSLFLSGNTIYF
TRBV5-1,CASSLIGLAGDTQYF
TRBV20-1,CSASKAGSSHEQYF
TRBV7-6,CASSPGTGGNTIYF
TRBV7-6,CASSLAGGGYTDTQYF
TRBV6-6,CASSPTPTGSSGNTIYF
TRBV5-6,CASSLWDSQETQYF
TRBV5-1,CASSIRGNTEAFF
TRBV4-3,CASSQSVTGHLAKNIQYF
TRBV4-1,CASSQKLAGLKTDTQYF
TRBV7-9,CASTGRRDGNTIYF
TRBV2,CASSKWREATDTQYF
TRBV10-3,CAIRVQGDDTEAFF
TRBV6-5,CASSRGLGVTYEQYF
TRBV7-3,CASSPTTGSYEQYF
TRBV5-1,CASSLAGAATGELFF
TRBV5-4,CASSSRTQETQYF
TRBV18,CASSRGQGNTGELFF
TRBV14,CASSQGSGSSLLTQEAQYF
TRBV4-3,CASSQDRLTRSDTEAFF
TRBV12-3/TRBV12-4,CASSRTSDEQYF